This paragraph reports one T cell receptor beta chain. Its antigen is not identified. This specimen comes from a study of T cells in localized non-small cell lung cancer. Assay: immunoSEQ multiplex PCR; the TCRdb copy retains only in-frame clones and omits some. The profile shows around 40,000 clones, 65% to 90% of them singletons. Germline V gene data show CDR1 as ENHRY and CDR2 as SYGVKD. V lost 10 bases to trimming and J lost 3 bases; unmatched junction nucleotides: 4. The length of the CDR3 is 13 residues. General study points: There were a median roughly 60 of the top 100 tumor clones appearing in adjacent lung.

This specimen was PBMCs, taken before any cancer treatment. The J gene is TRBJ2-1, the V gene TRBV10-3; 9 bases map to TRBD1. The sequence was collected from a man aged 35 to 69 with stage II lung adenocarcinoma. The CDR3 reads CATTGGVYNEQFF. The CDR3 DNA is TGTGCCACCACAGGGGGCGTCTACAATGAGCAGTTCTTC.